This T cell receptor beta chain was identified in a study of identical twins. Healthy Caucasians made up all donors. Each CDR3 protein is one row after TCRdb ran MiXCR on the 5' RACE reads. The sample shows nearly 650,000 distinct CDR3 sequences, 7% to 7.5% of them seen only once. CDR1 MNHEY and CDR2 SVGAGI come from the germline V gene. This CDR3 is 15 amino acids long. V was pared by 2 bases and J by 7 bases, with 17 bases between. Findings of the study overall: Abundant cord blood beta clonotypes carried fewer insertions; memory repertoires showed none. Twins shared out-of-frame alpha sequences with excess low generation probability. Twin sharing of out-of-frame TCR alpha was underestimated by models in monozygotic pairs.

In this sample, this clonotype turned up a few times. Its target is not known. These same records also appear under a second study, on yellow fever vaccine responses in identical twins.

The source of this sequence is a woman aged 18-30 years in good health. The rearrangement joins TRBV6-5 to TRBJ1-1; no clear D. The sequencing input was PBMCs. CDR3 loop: CASSYLTPGRFEAFF. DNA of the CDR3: TGTGCCAGCAGTTACCTCACCCCCGGCAGATTTGAAGCTTTCTTT.